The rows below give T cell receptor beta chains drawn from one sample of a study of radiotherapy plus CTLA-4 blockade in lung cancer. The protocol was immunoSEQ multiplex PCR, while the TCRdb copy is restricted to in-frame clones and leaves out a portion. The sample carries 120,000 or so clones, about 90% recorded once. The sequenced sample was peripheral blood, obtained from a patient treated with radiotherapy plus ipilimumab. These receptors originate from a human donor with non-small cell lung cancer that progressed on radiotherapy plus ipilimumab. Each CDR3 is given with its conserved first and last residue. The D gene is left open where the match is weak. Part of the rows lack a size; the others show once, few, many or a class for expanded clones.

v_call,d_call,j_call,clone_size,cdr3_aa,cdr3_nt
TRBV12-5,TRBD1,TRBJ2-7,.,CASKTGVRDEQYF,TGTGCTAGCAAGACAGGGGTTCGGGACGAGCAGTACTTC
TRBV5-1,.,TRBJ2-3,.,CASRGASSTDTQYF,TGCGCCAGCAGAGGGGCTAGTAGCACAGATACGCAGTATTTT
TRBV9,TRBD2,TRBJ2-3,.,CASSKHPGLATDTQYF,TGTGCCAGCAGCAAACATCCGGGACTAGCAACAGATACGCAGTATTTT
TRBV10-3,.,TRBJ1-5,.,CASTGVGGQPQHF,TGTGCCTCCACCGGGGTCGGCGGTCAGCCCCAGCATTTT
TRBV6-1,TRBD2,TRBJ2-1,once,CASSLAGNYNEQFF,TGTGCCAGCAGTTTAGCGGGGAATTACAATGAGCAGTTCTTC
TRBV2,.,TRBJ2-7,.,CASSASYEQYF,TGTGCCAGCAGTGCCAGCTACGAGCAGTACTTC
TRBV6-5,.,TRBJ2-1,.,CASSWTQSPNEQFF,TGTGCCAGCAGTTGGACCCAATCACCCAATGAGCAGTTCTTC
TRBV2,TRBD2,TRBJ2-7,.,CASSDILAGKTYEQYF,TGTGCCAGCAGTGACATACTAGCGGGGAAAACCTACGAGCAGTACTTC
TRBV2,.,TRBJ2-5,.,CASSEPPYQETQYF,TGTGCCAGCAGTGAACCTCCGTACCAAGAGACCCAGTACTTC
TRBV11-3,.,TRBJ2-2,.,CASSLVGIHNTGELFF,TGTGCCAGCAGCTTAGTCGGGATTCATAACACCGGGGAGCTGTTTTTT
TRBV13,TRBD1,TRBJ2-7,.,CASSWGRGSYEQYF,TGTGCCAGCAGCTGGGGCAGGGGGTCCTACGAGCAGTACTTC
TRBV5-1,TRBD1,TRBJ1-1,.,CASSTQGQSGGAFF,TGCGCCAGCAGCACTCAGGGACAGTCAGGAGGAGCTTTCTTT
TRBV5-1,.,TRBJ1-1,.,CASTSSTAGDTEAFF,TGCGCCAGCACCAGTTCGACAGCCGGTGACACTGAAGCTTTCTTT
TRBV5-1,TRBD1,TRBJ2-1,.,CASSWEGGEYNEQFF,TGCGCCAGCAGCTGGGAAGGGGGCGAGTACAATGAGCAGTTCTTC
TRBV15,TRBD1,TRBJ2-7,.,CATSRGLGTGVLLYEQYF,TGTGCCACCAGCAGAGGCCTCGGGACAGGCGTCCTCCTTTACGAGCAGTACTTC
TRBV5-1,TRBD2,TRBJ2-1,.,CASAPLAGGPRQFF,TGCGCCAGCGCCCCTCTAGCGGGAGGACCCCGGCAGTTCTTC
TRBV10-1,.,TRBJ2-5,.,CASGDLGTETQYF,TGCGCCAGCGGGGATTTGGGTACGGAGACCCAGTACTTC
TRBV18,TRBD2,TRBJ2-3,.,CASSALAGGTDTQYF,TGTGCCAGCTCAGCATTAGCGGGAGGCACAGATACGCAGTATTTT
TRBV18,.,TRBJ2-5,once,CASSPLAAPAQETQYF,TGTGCCAGCTCACCATTGGCAGCGCCAGCCCAAGAGACCCAGTACTTC
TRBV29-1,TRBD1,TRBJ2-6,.,CSVAGTESSGANVLTF,TGCAGCGTTGCCGGGACAGAGAGCTCTGGGGCCAACGTCCTGACTTTC
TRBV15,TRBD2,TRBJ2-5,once,CATRRGGQETQYF,TGTGCCACCAGGCGGGGGGGGCAAGAGACCCAGTACTTC
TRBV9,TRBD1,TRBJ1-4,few,CASGAGTAEKLFF,TGTGCCAGCGGTGCAGGGACAGCAGAAAAACTGTTTTTT
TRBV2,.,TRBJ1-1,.,CASSQGFGTEAFF,TGTGCCAGCAGCCAGGGTTTCGGTACTGAAGCTTTCTTT
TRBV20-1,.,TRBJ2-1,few,CSAYRTNEQFF,TGCAGTGCTTATAGGACCAATGAGCAGTTCTTC
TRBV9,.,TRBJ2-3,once,CASSVLGGHYTDTQYF,TGTGCCAGCAGCGTATTAGGGGGACACTACACAGATACGCAGTATTTT
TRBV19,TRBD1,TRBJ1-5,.,CASSPMDRLNQPQHF,TGTGCCAGTAGTCCCATGGACAGGCTCAATCAGCCCCAGCATTTT
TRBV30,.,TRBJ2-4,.,CAWSKGNLAKNIQYF,TGTGCCTGGAGTAAGGGAAATTTAGCCAAAAACATTCAGTACTTC
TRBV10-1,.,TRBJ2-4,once,CASSPNAGIQYF,TGCGCCAGCAGTCCAAACGCGGGCATTCAGTACTTC